This T cell receptor beta chain comes out of a study of cytomegalovirus exposure and HLA in healthy donors. Whole-study results and caveats: Reportedly, diagnosis of cytomegalovirus status by the classifier showed high specificity and sensitivity. Among the CMV-associated chains, a few were confirmed in vitro as specific for CMV antigens.

Clones were read by immunoSEQ multiplex PCR, and TCRdb kept only the in-frame ones, dropping some. The repertoire consists of about 160,000 clones, with 70% to 90% occurring once and the leading ten covering roughly 5.8%. Looked up from germline, CDR1 is SGHTA and CDR2 is FQGNSA. CDR3 size: 15 residues. Trimming stripped 1 base from V and 0 bases from J, with 9 bases between. About this clone: Its antigen is not known.

The receptor was isolated from a woman in her 30s in good health and CMV-seronegative. Sequences were obtained from PBMCs. The chain is built from TRBV7-2 and TRBJ1-1; perhaps TRBD1 as D (5 bases). The CDR3 DNA follows: TGTGCCAGCAGCTTAGATGGGGCCCTGAACACTGAAGCTTTCTTT. Encoded protein: CASSLDGALNTEAFF.